The TCR beta chain described here comes from a study of post-analysis software for immune sequencing data. Study-wide results and caveats: Controls showed lower frequencies than patients for several TRBV segments, and TRBV5-6, TRBV5-1 and TRBV20-1 were among these.

This CDR3 contains 13 residues. In germline, CDR1 is WSHSY, CDR2 SAAADI. Worth noting for this clonotype: What it binds is not known. At one end the junction does not follow the germline gene, possibly because of a read error.

Unique molecular identifiers were carried by the TCR beta cDNA libraries. From the PCR reads, TCRdb called clonotypes with MiXCR, one entry per CDR3 protein. Among hundreds of thousands of distinct CDR3 sequences listed, approximately 39% were seen once. This clonotype originated in a girl aged 2 to 10 with multiple sclerosis. The chain uses TRBV10-2 and TRBJ2-5; D not certain. Sequencing was performed on blood. In DNA form, the CDR3 reads TGCGCCCGCAGTGATAGTACGGTTTTGACCCAGTACTTC. Translating it yields CARSDSTVLTQYF.